Below are 19 T cell receptor beta chains sequenced from a single sample in a study of shared clonotypes between healthy human individuals. Clones were read by immunoSEQ multiplex PCR, and TCRdb kept only the in-frame ones, dropping some. The sample consists of roughly 2.2 million clones, approximately 95% of them appearing once. The specimen sequenced was naive CD4+ T cells from PBMCs. Subset specified: CD45RA+ positively selected. Receptor source: a man between 18 and 35 years old in good health. Some clones in this sample may be carry-over from other donors' samples.

CDR3 in DNA: TGTGCCAGCAGCCGCCTTACTAGCACAGATACGCAGTATTTT. Translation gives CASSRLTSTDTQYF. The V and J genes are TRBV27 and TRBJ2-3, with no clear D. This CDR3 has 14 residues. The V gene's germline CDR1 is MNHEY and CDR2 SMNVEV (reference sequence). Trimming took 6 bases from V and 0 from J, leaving 10 bases between them.

This chain joins TRBV7-3 and TRBJ1-5; maybe TRBD1 (5 bases). Germline V lookup: CDR1 SGHTA, CDR2 FQGTGA. V lost 1 base and J 7 bases, leaving 8 bases between the germline ends. The CDR3 consists of 13 residues. The CDR3 protein is CASSLMGEQPQHF. Written as DNA, the CDR3 is TGTGCCAGCAGCTTAATGGGGGAGCAGCCCCAGCATTTT. The variable domain in full, completed from reference TRBV7-3 and TRBJ1-5, reads GAGVSQTPSNKVTEKGKYVELRCDPISGHTALYWYRQSLGQGPEFLIYFQGTGAADDSGLPNDRFFAVRPEGSVSTLKIQRTERGDSAVYLCASSLMGEQPQHFGDGTRLSIL.

This clone was picked up one time. The chain couples TRBV5-4 to TRBJ2-7, with D hard to call. Between the trimmed V and J ends, which lost 4 bases and 2 bases, there was a span of 10 bases. In germline, CDR1 is SGHNT, CDR2 YYREEE (reference sequence). The CDR3 length is 13 residues. The CDR3 DNA reads TGTGCCAGCAGCCGTACAGCTACCTACGAGCAGTACTTC. Residues: CASSRTATYEQYF.

The chain carries TRBV6-6 and TRBJ2-7; D gene uncertain. The CDR3 runs 13 residues. V was trimmed by 2 bases and J by 5 bases, leaving 10 bases between them. CDR1 and CDR2 from the germline V gene are MNHNY and SVGAGI (reference sequence). CDR3 region: CASSYLGRDEQYF. CDR3 nucleotide sequence: TGTGCCAGCAGTTACCTCGGTAGGGACGAGCAGTACTTC.

The chain has TRBV27 and TRBJ2-3; 8 bases match TRBD2. This CDR3 has 16 residues. Germline loops: CDR1 MNHEY, CDR2 SMNVEV (reference sequence). The trim removed 3 bases at V and 2 bases at J, leaving 7 bases unmatched. CDR3 bases: TGTGCCAGCAGTTTCAGCCTAGCGGGCCTCACAGATACGCAGTATTTT. As protein: CASSFSLAGLTDTQYF.

J is TRBJ2-7 and V is TRBV5-5; TRBD2 agrees at 13 bases. J was trimmed by 3 bases and V by 1 base; bases with no gene match: 7. CDR1 is SGHKS, CDR2 YYEKEE, per germline (reference sequence). The CDR3 runs to 17 residues. DNA of the CDR3: TGTGCCAGCAGCTTGAGGACTAGCGGGAGTGCCTTCTACGAGCAGTACTTC. Protein sequence: CASSLRTSGSAFYEQYF. Full variable domain (rest looked up from reference TRBV5-5 and TRBJ2-7): DAGVTQSPTHLIKTRGQQVTLRCSPISGHKSVSWYQQVLGQGPQFIFQYYEKEERGRGNFPDRFSARQFPNYSSELNVNALLLGDSALYLCASSLRTSGSAFYEQYFGPGTRLTVT.

The chain carries TRBV4-2 and TRBJ1-1, with 7 bases aligning to TRBD1. This CDR3 region has 18 residues. Germline V lookup: CDR1 LGHNA, CDR2 YNFKEQ. Trimming took 6 bases from V and 1 from J; bases not matched to a gene: 17. CDR3 sequence: CASRQGGAEIWWNTEAFF. The CDR3 DNA reads TGTGCCAGCAGGCAGGGGGGGGCGGAAATTTGGTGGAACACTGAAGCTTTCTTT.

The rearrangement joins TRBV14 to TRBJ2-7; 8 bases line up with TRBD2. V was pared by 1 base and J by 5 bases, with 7 bases of the junction left unmatched. There are 15 residues in the CDR3. CDR1 and CDR2 (germline): SGHDN, FVKESK. The CDR3 loop reads CASSQGPTSGHEQYF. In nucleotides, the CDR3 is TGTGCCAGCAGCCAAGGCCCTACTAGCGGTCACGAGCAGTACTTC.

V gene TRBV6-6 combines with J gene TRBJ1-1; D is undetermined. Germline lookup yields CDR1 MNHNY and CDR2 SVGAGI (reference sequence). V lost 5 bases and J lost 0, with 7 bases in between. The CDR3 has 13 residues. The CDR3: CASSRGLNTEAFF. The CDR3 DNA follows: TGTGCCAGCAGTCGCGGGCTGAACACTGAAGCTTTCTTT.

The chain couples TRBV11-2 to TRBJ2-5, with D unresolved. The CDR3 spans 14 residues. Germline V gene sequence: CDR1 SGHAT, CDR2 FQNNGV. Trimming pared 5 bases from V and 6 bases from J, leaving 16 bases between. CDR3 region: CASSQTPLLQTQYF. Written as DNA, the CDR3 is TGTGCCAGCAGCCAAACCCCCCTTCTTCAGACCCAGTACTTC.

The chain recombines TRBV29-1 with TRBJ2-7; 11 nucleotides align to TRBD1. V lost 6 bases, J lost 5 bases, and 9 bases stayed unmatched. CDR1 is SQVTM, CDR2 ANQGSEA, per germline. This CDR3 is built from 14 residues. CDR3 residues: CSVVAGQGVHEQYF. The CDR3 DNA follows: TGCAGCGTCGTGGCGGGACAGGGGGTCCACGAGCAGTACTTC.

This clone was recorded once. The chain carries TRBV15 and TRBJ2-7, with D perhaps TRBD1 (6 bases). The CDR3 has 14 amino acids. CDR1 and CDR2 from the germline V gene are LNHNV and YYDKDF (reference sequence). V lost 8 bases and J lost 0, with 14 bases in between. This CDR3 reads CATAMGASSYEQYF. The CDR3 coding sequence is TGTGCCACCGCCATGGGGGCCAGCTCCTACGAGCAGTACTTC. The whole variable domain, filled in from reference TRBV15 and TRBJ2-7, reads DAMVIQNPRYQVTQFGKPVTLSCSQTLNHNVMYWYQQKSSQAPKLLFHYYDKDFNNEADTPDNFQSRRPNTSFCFLDIRSPGLGDTAMYLCATAMGASSYEQYFGPGTRLTVT.

This rearrangement joins TRBV5-4 to TRBJ2-5, with a tentative D call TRBD2 (6 bases). The CDR3 is made up of 14 amino acids. Germline V gives CDR1 SGHNT, CDR2 YYREEE (reference sequence). Trimming stripped 4 bases from V and 5 bases from J, with 15 bases between. The CDR3 spells CASSPQPGVETQYF. The CDR3 DNA reads TGTGCCAGCAGCCCGCAGCCGGGGGTTGAGACCCAGTACTTC.

In regard to this clone: The same CDR3 can be traced to other DNA sequences in this sample. The chain links TRBV2 to TRBJ2-7; D gene ambiguous. Germline-derived CDR1 and CDR2 are SNHLY and FYNNEI. The CDR3 spans 13 residues. Trimming cost V 2 bases and J 2 bases, with 7 bases left between them. CDR3 nucleotides: TGTGCCAGCAGTGAACAAGGGACCTACGAGCAGTACTTC. Amino acid sequence: CASSEQGTYEQYF.

The chain links TRBV28 to TRBJ2-1; D perhaps matches TRBD2 (6 bases). The CDR3 runs 12 residues. Germline V gene data show CDR1 as MDHEN and CDR2 as SYDVKM. Trimming left V 7 bases short and J 9 bases short, with 13 bases between. The CDR3 bases are TGTGCCAGCACAGTACTCGGGGGTGAGCAGTTCTTC. This sequence encodes CASTVLGGEQFF.

This sequence joins TRBV4-3 and TRBJ2-3; 14 bases agree with TRBD2. Germline values: CDR1 LGHNA, CDR2 YSLEER. Trimming cost V 4 bases and J 4 bases; bases outside gene matches: 4. The CDR3 has 16 amino acids. CDR3 region: CASSPRLAGGADTQYF. The CDR3 DNA is TGCGCCAGCAGCCCAAGACTAGCGGGAGGGGCAGATACGCAGTATTTT.

In the case of this clone: The same CDR3 is also encoded by other DNA sequences in this sample. The chain links TRBV7-3 to TRBJ2-2; D ambiguous. Trimming removed 2 bases from V and 1 base from J, with 5 bases in between. Per the germline V gene, CDR1 is SGHTA and CDR2 is FQGTGA. The CDR3 is 14 residues long. CDR3 sequence: CASSLLVNTGELFF. The CDR3 region has the DNA TGTGCCAGCAGCTTATTAGTGAACACCGGGGAGCTGTTTTTT. Looking up the rest from reference TRBV7-3 and TRBJ2-2 gives the full variable domain: GAGVSQTPSNKVTEKGKYVELRCDPISGHTALYWYRQSLGQGPEFLIYFQGTGAADDSGLPNDRFFAVRPEGSVSTLKIQRTERGDSAVYLCASSLLVNTGELFFGEGSRLTVL.

This clone was counted once. The J gene is TRBJ1-4, the V gene TRBV25-1; D unresolved. V lost 2 bases and J 8 bases, leaving 12 bases between the germline ends. CDR1 is MGHDK and CDR2 is SYGVNS in the germline V gene. The CDR3 sequence is 14 residues long. Here the CDR3 DNA reads TGTGCCAGCAGTGAAAGTGGAGGGTCGGAAAAACTGTTTTTT. It codes for CASSESGGSEKLFF. Full variable domain (remainder filled in from reference TRBV25-1 and TRBJ1-4): EADIYQTPRYLVIGTGKKITLECSQTMGHDKMYWYQQDPGMELHLIHYSYGVNSTEKGDLSSESTVSRIRTEHFPLTLESARPSHTSQYLCASSESGGSEKLFFGSGTQLSVL.

The chain employs TRBV18 and TRBJ1-1, with D perhaps TRBD1 (6 bases). Per the germline V gene, CDR1 is KGHSH and CDR2 is LQKENI. V lost 10 bases to trimming and J lost 0 bases, with 12 bases between them. This CDR3 is built from 13 residues. CDR3 region: CATRGGVNTEAFF. The CDR3 DNA reads TGTGCCACCCGAGGGGGTGTGAACACTGAAGCTTTCTTT.